This T cell receptor beta chain originates from a study of liver allograft versus peripheral blood T cells. Study background: Comparing T cell receptor repertoires in transplanted livers with those in recipients' peripheral blood was part of the design. Study-level findings and limits: Peripheral blood T cell receptor repertoires reportedly differed from those found within liver allografts.

This CDR3 has 12 amino acids. V shed 7 bases and J 10 bases; nucleotides not matched to a gene: 11. The germline V gene has CDR1 SQVTM and CDR2 ANQGSEA. Each CDR3 protein gets one entry after TCRdb re-called the reads with MiXCR. The sample includes around 10,000 distinct CDR3 sequences, about a fifth of them seen just once. This clonotype is labeled medium-sized. Its antigen is undetermined. The J gene is TRBJ1-2, the V gene TRBV29-1; 8 positions match TRBD1. This sequence originates from a human patient who had a liver transplant. Some T cells may be supplied by the graft donor. CDR3 sequence reads: CSAGQGLVDYTF. For the CDR3, the DNA is TGCAGCGCTGGACAGGGCCTTGTGGACTACACCTTC.